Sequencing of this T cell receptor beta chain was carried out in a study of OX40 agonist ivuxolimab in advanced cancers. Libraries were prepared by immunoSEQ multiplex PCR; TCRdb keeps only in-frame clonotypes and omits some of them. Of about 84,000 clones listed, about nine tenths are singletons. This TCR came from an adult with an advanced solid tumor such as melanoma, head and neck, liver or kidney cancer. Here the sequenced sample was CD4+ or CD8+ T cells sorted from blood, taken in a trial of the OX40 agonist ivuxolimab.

As DNA, the CDR3 is TGTGCCAGCACGAGGGGGACCAGTCTCTATGGCTACACCTTC. Translating gives CASTRGTSLYGYTF. The chain couples TRBV28 to TRBJ1-2; perhaps TRBD1 as D (6 bases). Germline V gene sequence: CDR1 MDHEN, CDR2 SYDVKM. The length of the CDR3 is 14 residues. The ends were cut back, 7 bases at V and 4 bases at J, with 16 bases in the middle.